Presented here are 17 T cell receptor beta chains from one specimen sequenced in a study of blood T cell repertoires in COVID-19. TCRdb's copy holds only in-frame clones and misses some; the assay was immunoSEQ multiplex PCR. This repertoire shows about 260,000 clones, more than 70% found once; its top ten account for 0.95% to 1.5%. The sequenced material came from PBMCs or T cells enriched from blood (not recorded which). Receptors were obtained from a woman aged 40 to 55 with acute COVID-19.

The chain has TRBV27 and TRBJ2-1, with D perhaps TRBD2 (6 bases). CDR1 is MNHEY and CDR2 is SMNVEV in the germline V gene (reference sequence). The CDR3 sequence is 15 residues long. V was trimmed by 0 bases and J by 5 bases, leaving 11 bases between them. CDR3 DNA sequence: TGTGCCAGCAGTTTATCACTAGCAAGGGACAATGAGCAGTTCTTC. Translated, it gives CASSLSLARDNEQFF.

The chain combines TRBV10-1 with TRBJ2-1, with TRBD2 matching 8 bases. The CDR3 is 14 amino acids. The ends lost 5 bases at V and 6 bases at J; junction bases unmatched: 6. Germline values: CDR1 WNHNN, CDR2 SYGVQD (reference sequence). CDR3 protein: CASSSGRGGNEQFF. CDR3 bases: TGCGCCAGCAGTAGCGGGAGAGGAGGCAATGAGCAGTTCTTC.

J is TRBJ1-1 and V is TRBV9; 7 bases are a match to TRBD1. Germline V gives CDR1 SGDLS, CDR2 YYNGEE. The CDR3 spans 15 residues. The V segment lost 1 base and the J segment 4 bases; nucleotides outside the gene matches: 7. The CDR3 nucleotides are TGTGCCAGCAGCGTAACAGGGGAGAGCGGCACTGAAGCTTTCTTT. Protein sequence: CASSVTGESGTEAFF.

The J gene is TRBJ1-1, the V gene TRBV25-1; maybe TRBD1 (6 bases). The CDR3 length is 13 residues. CDR1 and CDR2 from the germline V gene are MGHDK and SYGVNS. Trimming stripped 7 bases from V and 7 bases from J, with 16 bases between. The CDR3 loop is CASTEQGTHEAFF. The CDR3 DNA follows: TGTGCCAGCACCGAGCAGGGGACCCATGAAGCTTTCTTT.

The chain links TRBV2 to TRBJ1-3, with 8 bases matching TRBD1. CDR1 and CDR2 from the germline V gene are SNHLY and FYNNEI. The CDR3 length is 15 residues. Trimming took 3 bases from V and 4 from J; bases not matched to a gene: 5. CDR3: CASSEDRDFGNTIYF. In nucleotides, the CDR3 is TGTGCCAGCAGTGAGGACAGGGACTTCGGAAACACCATATATTTT.

The gene calls are TRBV5-8 and TRBJ1-1, with 11 bases lining up with TRBD1. From germline, CDR1 is SGHTS and CDR2 YDEGEE. The CDR3 contains 15 residues. Trimming at V came to 4 bases and at J to 11 bases, leaving 13 bases not matched to a gene. CDR3 loop: CASSPIWTGGSEAFF. As DNA, the CDR3 is TGTGCCAGCAGCCCGATATGGACAGGGGGCTCGGAGGCTTTCTTT.

The rearrangement links TRBV11-2 to TRBJ1-1; TRBD1 matches 10 bases. The length of the CDR3 is 17 residues. Trimming cost V 1 base and J 1 base; bases outside gene matches: 6. Germline V gene lookup returns CDR1 SGHAT and CDR2 FQNNGV. In nucleotides, the CDR3 is TGTGCCAGCAGCTTAGTCCGGGACAGGGGCTGGAACACTGAAGCTTTCTTT. Translating it yields CASSLVRDRGWNTEAFF. Using reference TRBV11-2 and TRBJ1-1 for the parts outside the CDR3, the full variable domain is EAGVAQSPRYKIIEKRQSVAFWCNPISGHATLYWYQQILGQGPKLLIQFQNNGVVDDSQLPKDRFSAERLKGVDSTLKIQPAKLEDSAVYLCASSLVRDRGWNTEAFFGQGTRLTVV.

This clone was picked up a small number of times. This chain joins TRBV18 and TRBJ1-2; D perhaps matches TRBD1 (6 bases). Germline V gene sequence: CDR1 KGHSH, CDR2 LQKENI. This CDR3 has 15 residues. V was shortened by 0 bases and J by 4 bases, with 12 bases between the two germline ends. DNA of the CDR3: TGTGCCAGCTCACCACCGGTCAGGGGCGGCTATGGCTACACCTTC. This gives the protein CASSPPVRGGYGYTF.

The chain uses TRBV5-1 and TRBJ2-7; D perhaps matches TRBD1 (7 bases). The CDR3 is 15 residues long. V lost 3 bases, J lost 2 bases, and 15 bases lay in between. CDR1 and CDR2 from the germline V gene are SGHRS and YFSETQ. In DNA, the CDR3 is TGCGCCAGCAGCTCTACAGGGGACTCCCCCTACGAGCAGTACTTC. This sequence encodes CASSSTGDSPYEQYF.

J is TRBJ1-4 and V is TRBV30; D unclear. Germline CDR1 and CDR2: GTSNPN and SVGIG (reference sequence). Trimming removed 0 bases from V and 15 bases from J, with 17 bases in between. The CDR3 length is 13 residues. CDR3 loop: CAWSVQADQKVFF. The CDR3 bases are TGTGCCTGGAGTGTTCAGGCAGACCAAAAGGTGTTTTTT. The full variable domain, in which reference TRBV30 and TRBJ1-4 provide the parts outside the CDR3, is SQTIHQWPATLVQPVGSPLSLECTVEGTSNPNLYWYRQAAGRGLQLLFYSVGIGQISSEVPQNLSASRPQDRQFILSSKKLLLSDSGFYLCAWSVQADQKVFFGSGTQLSVL.

V gene TRBV19 combines with J gene TRBJ1-2; 7 bases align to TRBD1. This CDR3 has 15 amino acids. Looked up from germline, CDR1 is LNHDA and CDR2 is SQIVND (reference sequence). Germline trimming cut 1 base from V and 6 bases from J; bases unmatched to any gene: 8. The CDR3 sequence is CASSIVGNRGNGYTF. In nucleotides, the CDR3 is TGTGCCAGTAGTATAGTAGGCAACAGGGGAAATGGCTACACCTTC.

The chain combines TRBV6-2 or TRBV6-3 with TRBJ2-7; D not certain. The CDR3 has 13 amino acids. The germline V and J ends were trimmed by 5 bases and 2 bases, with 10 bases remaining between them. CDR1 is MNHEY and CDR2 is SVGEGT in the germline V gene. The CDR3 region has the DNA TGTGCCAGCAGTGCGCAAATGACCTACGAGCAGTACGTC. This gives the protein CASSAQMTYEQYV.

The CDR3 sequence: CASSFSDRGPQETQYF. The CDR3 DNA reads as TGCGCCAGCAGCTTCTCGGACAGGGGGCCCCAAGAGACCCAGTACTTC. The gene calls are TRBV5-1 and TRBJ2-5; 11 nucleotides match TRBD1. CDR1 SGHRS and CDR2 YFSETQ come from the germline V gene. After removal of 2 bases from V and 1 base from J, the junction contained 4 bases not matched to a gene. CDR3 length equals 16 residues.

The V and J genes are TRBV4-1 and TRBJ2-5, with 7 positions matching TRBD2. The CDR3 runs 16 residues. Germline-derived CDR1 and CDR2 are MGHRA and YSYEKL. V trimming: 3 bases; J trimming: 5 bases; junction bases outside the gene matches: 12. CDR3 nucleotide sequence: TGCGCCAGCAGCCAGCTATCGGCGGGAGTGGCTGAGACCCAGTACTTC. Translated, it gives CASSQLSAGVAETQYF.

The V and J genes are TRBV5-1 and TRBJ1-2, with D hard to call. The CDR3 length is 12 residues. V was trimmed by 4 bases and J by 0 bases, leaving 4 bases between them. Germline V gene data show CDR1 as SGHRS and CDR2 as YFSETQ. The CDR3 coding sequence is TGCGCCAGCAGCCCCACTAACTATGGCTACACCTTC. Translation: CASSPTNYGYTF.

The chain is built from TRBV7-2 and TRBJ1-1; D uncertain. The CDR3 has 12 amino acids. Germline CDR1 SGHTA, CDR2 FQGNSA. Deletions cut 2 bases from V and 5 bases from J, with 6 bases between. The CDR3 DNA reads as TGTGCCAGCAGCTTACTTTTGACTGAAGCTTTCTTT. It encodes CASSLLLTEAFF. Together with reference TRBV7-2 and TRBJ1-1, the CDR3 gives the full variable domain: GAGVSQSPSNKVTEKGKDVELRCDPISGHTALYWYRQSLGQGLEFLIYFQGNSAPDKSGLPSDRFSAERTGGSVSTLTIQRTQQEDSAVYLCASSLLLTEAFFGQGTRLTVV.

The V gene is TRBV6-5, the J gene TRBJ1-1; 8 positions agree with TRBD1. CDR3 length: 16 amino acids. The V gene end was trimmed by 2 bases and the J gene end by 4 bases; junction bases not matched to a gene: 9. Germline assignment: CDR1 MNHEY and CDR2 SVGAGI. CDR3 amino acids: CASSYTAGGEVTEAFF. DNA of the CDR3: TGTGCCAGCAGTTACACCGCAGGGGGCGAGGTCACTGAAGCTTTCTTT.